This T cell receptor beta chain came from a study of T cell repertoires in cytomegalovirus infection (dated by TCRdb to about 2019). Study-wide context: Donor HLA type was relevant to the analysis, because carriage of CMV infection together with the matching HLA type was indicated by public TCR beta signatures.

Points the paper makes about the study in general: The ex vivo response was dominated by HLA-C-restricted CMV-specific TCR beta clonotypes, which also provided the single most frequent clonotype in two of eight donors. In both this cohort and an independent approximately 400-donor cohort, the cumulative frequency of public TCR beta family members distinguished carriers of CMV infection plus the relevant HLA type.

From the germline V gene, CDR1 is MDHEN and CDR2 is SYDVKM. From the cysteine up to the phenylalanine, the CDR3 has a length of 15 residues. Only the CDR3 region is kept as DNA, spanning 45 bases read in frame from base 1. The germline ends are 20 bases apart after V is trimmed by 8 bases and J by 4 bases. Worth noting for this clonotype: Its antigen has not been determined. No much larger clone is present one base from it, and per-base qualities are unavailable.

Data came from an Illumina HiSeq 1500. TCRdb itself trimmed the public reads at Q25 with fastp, ran MiXCR and retained productive beta chains. Records with the same CDR3 protein are collapsed into one entry carrying the most frequent genes and DNA. The sample profile shows roughly 250,000 distinct CDR3 sequences; 9% to 15% of them were found once. 1.5% to 2% of the sample lies in the top ten. The clonotype originates from a human donor in good health (CMV status not recorded). Some clones in this sample may be carry-over from other donors' samples. Input material: PBMCs. The rearranged chain carries TRBV28 and TRBJ1-1, and perhaps TRBD1 as D gene, on 5 matching bases. The DNA sequence is as follows: TGTGCCAGCGGTCTAGGTGGGGCACTCCGCACTGAAGCTTTCTTT. This codes for CASGLGGALRTEAFF.